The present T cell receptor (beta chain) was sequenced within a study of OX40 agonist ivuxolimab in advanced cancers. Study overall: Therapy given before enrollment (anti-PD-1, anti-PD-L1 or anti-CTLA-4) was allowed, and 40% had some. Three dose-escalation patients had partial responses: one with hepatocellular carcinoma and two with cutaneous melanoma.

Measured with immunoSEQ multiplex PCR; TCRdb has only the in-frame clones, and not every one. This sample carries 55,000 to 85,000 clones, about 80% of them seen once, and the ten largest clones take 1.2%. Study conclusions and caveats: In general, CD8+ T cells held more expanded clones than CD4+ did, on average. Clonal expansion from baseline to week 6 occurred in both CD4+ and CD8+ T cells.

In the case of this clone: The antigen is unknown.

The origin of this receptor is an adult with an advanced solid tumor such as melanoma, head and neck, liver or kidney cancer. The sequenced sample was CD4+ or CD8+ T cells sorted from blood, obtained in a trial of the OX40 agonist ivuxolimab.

This CDR3 reads CASSLGTEYF. The CDR3 DNA is TGTGCCAGCAGCTTGGGGACAGAGTACTTC. The chain combines TRBV5-8 with TRBJ2-5, with a tentative D call TRBD1 (6 bases). CDR1 is SGHTS and CDR2 is YDEGEE in the germline V gene. The V and J ends lost 0 bases and 12 bases respectively, with 6 bases between them. This CDR3 has 10 residues.